Described below is a single TCR beta chain sequence and its context. The entry originates in a study of T cell repertoires in cytomegalovirus infection. TCRdb fed the reads into MiXCR, producing one record per CDR3 protein. This sample has around 530,000 distinct CDR3 sequences; more than 20% occur once, and the top ten carry around 14%. Germline-derived CDR1 and CDR2 are SGHAT and FQNNGV. V dropped 1 base and J dropped 4; count of bases not matched to a gene: 3. CDR3 length: 15 residues. The chain uses TRBV11-2 and TRBJ2-1; 8 positions match TRBD1. The sequenced sample consisted of PBMCs. The TCR was taken from a human donor in good health (CMV status not recorded). Some clones in this sample may be carry-over from other donors' samples. The CDR3 sequence is CASSLAGGDYNEQFF. The CDR3 bases are TGTGCCAGCAGCTTAGCAGGGGGCGATTACAATGAGCAGTTCTTC.